This T cell receptor beta chain was documented in a study of cytomegalovirus exposure and HLA in healthy donors. Concerning this clone: Its cognate antigen is unknown.

The CDR3 extends over 15 amino acids. Germline-derived CDR1 and CDR2 are MRHNA and SNTAGT. The ends were cut back, 0 bases at V and 5 bases at J, with 13 bases in the middle. General study results and limits: Cytomegalovirus-associated status was assigned to more than 150 TCR beta chains.

This PCR relied on a set of 60 Vbeta primers and 13 Jbeta primers. Libraries were prepared by immunoSEQ multiplex PCR; TCRdb keeps only in-frame clonotypes and omits some of them. The sample carries some 100,000 clones, around 68% recorded once. V and J are TRBV6-4 and TRBJ1-2; D gene unclear. Sequenced: PBMCs. The sequence was obtained from a woman aged 45-59 years in good health and CMV-seropositive. CDR3 coding DNA: TGTGCCAGCAGTGACTCGGGAGAGGAACGATATGGCTACACCTTC. Its protein is CASSDSGEERYGYTF.